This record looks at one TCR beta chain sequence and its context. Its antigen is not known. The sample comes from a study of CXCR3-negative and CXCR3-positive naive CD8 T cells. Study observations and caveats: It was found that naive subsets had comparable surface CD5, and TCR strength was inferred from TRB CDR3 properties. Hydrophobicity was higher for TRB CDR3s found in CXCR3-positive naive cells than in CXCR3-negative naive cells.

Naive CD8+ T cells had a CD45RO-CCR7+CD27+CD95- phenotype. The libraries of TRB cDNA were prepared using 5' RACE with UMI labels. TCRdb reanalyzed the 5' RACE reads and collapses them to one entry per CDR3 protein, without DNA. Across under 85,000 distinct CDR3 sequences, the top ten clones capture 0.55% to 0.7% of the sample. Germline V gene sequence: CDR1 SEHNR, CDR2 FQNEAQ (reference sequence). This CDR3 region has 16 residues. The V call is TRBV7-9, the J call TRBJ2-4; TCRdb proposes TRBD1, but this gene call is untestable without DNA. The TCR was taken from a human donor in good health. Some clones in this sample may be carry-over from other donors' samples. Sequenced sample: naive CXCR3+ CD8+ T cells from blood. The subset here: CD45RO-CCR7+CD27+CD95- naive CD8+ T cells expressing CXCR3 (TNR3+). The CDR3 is CASSSNRGDAKNIQYF.